The 10 T cell receptor beta chains below were found in one sample sequenced in a study of blood T cell repertoires in COVID-19. Profiled with immunoSEQ multiplex PCR; TCRdb holds only in-frame clones, not every one. This sample has a few hundred thousand clones, with 82% found just once. Sequencing used PBMCs or T cells enriched from blood (not recorded which). Receptor source: a man between 40 and 49 years old who had been exposed to COVID-19.

This chain links TRBV3-1 (or the pseudogene TRBV3-2) with TRBJ1-1, with a possible D match to TRBD1 (5 bases). This CDR3 is 12 amino acids long. Trimming removed 0 bases at V and 6 bases at J, with 5 bases between. Per germline, CDR1 LGHDT and CDR2 YNNKEL (reference sequence). Written as DNA, the CDR3 is TGTGCCAGCAGCCAAGACAGGGCTGAAGCTTTCTTT. Translated, it gives CASSQDRAEAFF.

The chain has TRBV5-1 and TRBJ1-4; D uncertain. The length of the CDR3 is 15 residues. Germline V lookup: CDR1 SGHRS, CDR2 YFSETQ. The V end was cut by 2 bases, the J end by 7 bases, with 15 bases between. The CDR3 bases are TGCGCCAGCAGCTTTGGACCTTCTGAGGGTGAAAAACTGTTTTTT. Encoded protein: CASSFGPSEGEKLFF. Full variable domain (remainder filled in from reference TRBV5-1 and TRBJ1-4): KAGVTQTPRYLIKTRGQQVTLSCSPISGHRSVSWYQQTPGQGLQFLFEYFSETQRNKGNFPGRFSGRQFSNSRSEMNVSTLELGDSALYLCASSFGPSEGEKLFFGSGTQLSVL.

The V gene is TRBV18, the J gene TRBJ1-5; 11 bases agree with TRBD1. V was pared by 6 bases and J by 0 bases, with 1 base of the junction left unmatched. The germline gives CDR1 KGHSH, CDR2 LQKENI. This CDR3 contains 15 residues. The CDR3 nucleotides read TGTGCCAGCTCTGGGACAGGGGGTAGCAATCAGCCCCAGCATTTT. It is translated as CASSGTGGSNQPQHF.

The rearrangement uses TRBV6-1 and TRBJ1-5; 7 positions agree with TRBD1. CDR3 size: 18 residues. V lost 1 base, J lost 0 bases, and 9 bases stayed unmatched. Per the germline V gene, CDR1 is MNHNS and CDR2 is SASEGT. The CDR3 DNA follows: TGTGCCAGCAGTGAAGGCGGGACAGCGGCCTATAGCAATCAGCCCCAGCATTTT. Translated: CASSEGGTAAYSNQPQHF.

V is TRBV27 and J is TRBJ2-5; D remains unclear. The germline V and J ends were trimmed by 1 base and 1 base, with 4 bases remaining between them. The CDR3 is made up of 13 amino acids. Germline-derived CDR1 and CDR2 are MNHEY and SMNVEV (reference sequence). The CDR3 DNA follows: TGTGCCAGCAGTTTATACACCCAAGAGACCCAGTACTTC. It specifies CASSLYTQETQYF.

The chain is built from TRBV10-3 and TRBJ2-3, with TRBD1 matching 8 bases. V was pared by 3 bases and J by 3 bases, with 5 bases of the junction left unmatched. The CDR3 runs to 15 residues. Germline V lookup: CDR1 ENHRY, CDR2 SYGVKD. The CDR3 DNA is TGTGCCATCAGTGAACCCGACAGGGGAACAGATACGCAGTATTTT. Protein product: CAISEPDRGTDTQYF.

The genes are TRBV6-5 and TRBJ1-2; 8 bases agree with TRBD1. The CDR3 loop spans 13 amino acids. The germline gives CDR1 MNHEY, CDR2 SVGAGI. V shed 6 bases and J 5 bases; nucleotides not matched to a gene: 5. In DNA form, the CDR3 reads TGTGCCAGCAGCGGACAGGGTAATTATGGCTACACCTTC. This codes for CASSGQGNYGYTF.

In its sample, this clone was seen a few times. CDR3 DNA: TGTGCCAGCAGTGTTACGACATCCTACAATGAGCAGTTCTTC. It specifies CASSVTTSYNEQFF. V usage is TRBV2 and J usage is TRBJ2-1; the D is unclear. Trimming cost V 4 bases and J 1 base, with 8 bases left between them. Per the germline V gene, CDR1 is SNHLY and CDR2 is FYNNEI. This CDR3 is built from 14 residues.

The gene calls are TRBV5-1 and TRBJ1-2; 7 bases are a match to TRBD1. CDR3 length: 14 residues. The V gene end was trimmed by 2 bases and the J gene end by 1 base; junction bases not matched to a gene: 2. Germline V gene lookup returns CDR1 SGHRS and CDR2 YFSETQ. CDR3 DNA: TGCGCCAGCAGCTTACAGGGGTTTAACTATGGCTACACCTTC. As protein: CASSLQGFNYGYTF.

This clone was recorded once. The chain is built from TRBV24-1 and TRBJ1-2; D not certain. This CDR3 has 12 residues. CDR1 KGHDR and CDR2 SFDVKD come from the germline V gene. V lost 1 base to trimming and J lost 7 bases, with 6 bases between them. The CDR3 DNA reads as TGTGCCACCAGTGATTTTGGCGGTGGCTACACCTTC. It codes for CATSDFGGGYTF.